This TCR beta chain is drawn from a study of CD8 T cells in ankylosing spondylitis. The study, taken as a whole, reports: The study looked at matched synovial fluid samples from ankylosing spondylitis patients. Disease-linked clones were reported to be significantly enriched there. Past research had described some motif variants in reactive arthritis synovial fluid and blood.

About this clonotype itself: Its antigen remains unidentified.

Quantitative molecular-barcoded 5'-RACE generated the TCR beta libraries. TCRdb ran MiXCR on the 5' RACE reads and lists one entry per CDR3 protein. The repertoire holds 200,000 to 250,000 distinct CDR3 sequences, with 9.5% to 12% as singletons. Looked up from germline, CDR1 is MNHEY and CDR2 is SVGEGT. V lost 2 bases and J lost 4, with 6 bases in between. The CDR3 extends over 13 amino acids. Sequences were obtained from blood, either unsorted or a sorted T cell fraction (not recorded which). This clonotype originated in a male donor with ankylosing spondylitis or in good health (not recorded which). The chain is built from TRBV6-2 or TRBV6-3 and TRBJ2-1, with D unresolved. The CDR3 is CASSYGGYNEQFF. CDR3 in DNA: TGTGCCAGCAGTTACGGTGGATACAATGAGCAGTTCTTC.